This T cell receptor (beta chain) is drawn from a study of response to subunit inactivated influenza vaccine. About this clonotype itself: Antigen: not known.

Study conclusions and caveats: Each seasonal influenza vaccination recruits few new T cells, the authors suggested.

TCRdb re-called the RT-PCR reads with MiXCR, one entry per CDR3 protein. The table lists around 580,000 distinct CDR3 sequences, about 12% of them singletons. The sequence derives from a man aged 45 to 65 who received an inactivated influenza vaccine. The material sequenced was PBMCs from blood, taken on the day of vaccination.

In nucleotides, the CDR3 is TGTGCCACCAGCAGAGGGCTTTTTTCGGGGGGCAGCGAGCAGTTCTTC. Encoded protein: CATSRGLFSGGSEQFF. The rearrangement links TRBV15 to TRBJ2-1, with D tentatively TRBD2 (7 bases). The CDR3 has 16 residues. The V gene lost 1 base and the J gene lost 10 bases, with 20 bases spanning the gap. The V gene's germline CDR1 is LNHNV and CDR2 YYDKDF (reference sequence). The full variable domain, completed using reference TRBV15 and TRBJ2-1, is DAMVIQNPRYQVTQFGKPVTLSCSQTLNHNVMYWYQQKSSQAPKLLFHYYDKDFNNEADTPDNFQSRRPNTSFCFLDIRSPGLGDTAMYLCATSRGLFSGGSEQFFGPGTRLTVL.